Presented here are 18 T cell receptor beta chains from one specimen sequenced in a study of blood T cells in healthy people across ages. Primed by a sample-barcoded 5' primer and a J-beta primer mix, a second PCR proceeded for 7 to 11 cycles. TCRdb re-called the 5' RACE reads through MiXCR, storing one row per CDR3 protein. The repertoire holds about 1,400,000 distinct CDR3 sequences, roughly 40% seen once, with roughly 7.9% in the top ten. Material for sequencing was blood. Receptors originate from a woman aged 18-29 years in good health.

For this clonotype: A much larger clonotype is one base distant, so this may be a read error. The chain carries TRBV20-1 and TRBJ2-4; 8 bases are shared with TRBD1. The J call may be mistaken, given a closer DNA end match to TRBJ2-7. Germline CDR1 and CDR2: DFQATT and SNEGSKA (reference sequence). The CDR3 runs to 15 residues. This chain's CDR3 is CSARDWTGMNHEQYF. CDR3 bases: TGCAGTGCTAGAGATTGGACAGGGATGAACCACGAGCAGTACTTC.

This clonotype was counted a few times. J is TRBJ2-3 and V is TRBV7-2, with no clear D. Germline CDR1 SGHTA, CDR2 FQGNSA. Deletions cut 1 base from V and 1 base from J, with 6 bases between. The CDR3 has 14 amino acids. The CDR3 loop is CASSLVWGTDTQYF. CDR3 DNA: TGTGCCAGCAGCTTAGTCTGGGGCACAGATACGCAGTATTTT.

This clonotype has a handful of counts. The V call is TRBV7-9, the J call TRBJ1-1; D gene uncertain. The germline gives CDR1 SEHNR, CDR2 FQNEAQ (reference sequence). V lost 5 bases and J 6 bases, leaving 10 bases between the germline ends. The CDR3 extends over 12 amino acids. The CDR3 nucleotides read TGTGCCAGCAGCGAAATCAAACCTGAAGCTTTCTTT. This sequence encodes CASSEIKPEAFF.

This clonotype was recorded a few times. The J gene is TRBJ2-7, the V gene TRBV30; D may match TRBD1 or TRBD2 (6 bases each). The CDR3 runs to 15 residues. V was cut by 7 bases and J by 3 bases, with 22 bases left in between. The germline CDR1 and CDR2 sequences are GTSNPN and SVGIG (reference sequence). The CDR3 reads CALGHISGSGYEQYF. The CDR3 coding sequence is TGTGCCTTGGGACACATATCGGGTAGCGGCTACGAGCAGTACTTC.

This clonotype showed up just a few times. The CDR3 sequence: CASSLRPRASGEKETQYF. The CDR3 DNA sequence: TGTGCCAGCAGTTTACGCCCAAGGGCTAGCGGAGAGAAAGAGACCCAGTACTTC. The genes are TRBV27 and TRBJ2-5, with 7 positions matching TRBD2. The CDR3 loop spans 18 amino acids. Germline V CDR1 and CDR2: MNHEY, SMNVEV (reference sequence). The junction had 15 bases not matched to a gene; V was cut back by 2 bases and J by 3 bases.

CDR3 protein: CASSGLDLTDTQYF. CDR3 DNA sequence: TGCGCCAGCAGTGGACTAGACCTCACAGATACGCAGTATTTT. This chain uses TRBV10-2 with TRBJ2-3, with D perhaps matching TRBD2 (6 bases). Deletions cut 4 bases from V and 2 bases from J, with 10 bases between. This CDR3 is built from 14 residues. CDR1 and CDR2 from the germline V gene are WSHSY and SAAADI.

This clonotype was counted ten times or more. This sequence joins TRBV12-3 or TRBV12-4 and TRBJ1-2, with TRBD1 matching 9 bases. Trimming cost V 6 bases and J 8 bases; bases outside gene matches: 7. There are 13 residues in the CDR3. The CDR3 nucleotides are TGTGCCAGCAGCTCCGACAGGGGGAGAGGCTACACCTTC. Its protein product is CASSSDRGRGYTF.

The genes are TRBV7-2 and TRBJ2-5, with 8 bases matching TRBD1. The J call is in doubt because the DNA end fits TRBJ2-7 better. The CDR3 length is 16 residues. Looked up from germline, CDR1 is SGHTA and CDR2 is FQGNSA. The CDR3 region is CASSEGGWTGLGEQYF. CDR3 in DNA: TGTGCCAGCAGCGAAGGGGGATGGACAGGGCTGGGCGAGCAGTACTTC.

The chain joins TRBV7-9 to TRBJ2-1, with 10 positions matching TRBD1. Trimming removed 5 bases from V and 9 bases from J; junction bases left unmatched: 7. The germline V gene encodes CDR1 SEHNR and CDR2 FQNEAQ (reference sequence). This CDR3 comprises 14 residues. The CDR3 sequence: CASSRQGAKLEQFF. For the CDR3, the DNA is TGTGCCAGCAGCCGACAGGGGGCGAAGCTTGAGCAGTTCTTC.

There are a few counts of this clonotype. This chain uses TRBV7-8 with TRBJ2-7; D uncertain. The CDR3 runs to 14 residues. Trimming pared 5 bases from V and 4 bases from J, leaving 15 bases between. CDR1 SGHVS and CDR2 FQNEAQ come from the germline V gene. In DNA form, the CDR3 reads TGTGCCAGCAGCAGCAGTGTACCGCCGTACGAGCAGTACTTC. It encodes CASSSSVPPYEQYF.

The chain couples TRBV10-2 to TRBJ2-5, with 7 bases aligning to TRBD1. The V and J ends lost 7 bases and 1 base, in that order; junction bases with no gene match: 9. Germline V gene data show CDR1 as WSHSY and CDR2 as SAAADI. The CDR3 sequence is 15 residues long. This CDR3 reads CASTEGRGIQETQYF. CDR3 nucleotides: TGCGCCAGCACCGAAGGCAGGGGGATCCAAGAGACCCAGTACTTC.

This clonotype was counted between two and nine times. The CDR3 nucleotides read TGTGCCAGCTCACGGGCTAGCGGAGATTACGAGCAGTACTTC. Amino acids: CASSRASGDYEQYF. J is TRBJ2-4 and V is TRBV18, with 7 bases lining up with TRBD2. The J call could be wrong; TRBJ2-7 is a better fit for the DNA end. Germline CDR1 is KGHSH and CDR2 is LQKENI. The CDR3 loop spans 14 amino acids.

CDR3 amino acids: CASSGTGVGEQYF. DNA of the CDR3: TGCGCCAGCAGCGGAACAGGGGTCGGGGAGCAGTACTTC. The chain joins TRBV5-1 to TRBJ2-7; 7 nucleotides agree with TRBD1. This CDR3 is 13 amino acids long. CDR1 and CDR2 (germline): SGHRS, YFSETQ. The V gene end was trimmed by 4 bases and the J gene end by 7 bases; junction bases not matched to a gene: 8.

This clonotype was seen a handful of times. The CDR3 region has the DNA TGCAGTGCTACCGCGGCCTCGAAATCGTACGAGCAGTACTTC. Protein: CSATAASKSYEQYF. The rearrangement joins TRBV20-1 to TRBJ2-7; D not resolved. The CDR3 has 14 residues. V lost 4 bases and J lost 4, with 17 bases in between. CDR1 is DFQATT, CDR2 SNEGSKA, per germline (reference sequence).

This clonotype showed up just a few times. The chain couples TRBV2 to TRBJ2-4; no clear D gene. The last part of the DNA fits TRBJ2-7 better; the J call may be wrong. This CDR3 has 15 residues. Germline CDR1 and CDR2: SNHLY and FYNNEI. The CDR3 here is CASSEIGEETYEQYF. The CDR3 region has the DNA TGTGCCAGCAGTGAAATAGGTGAGGAAACCTACGAGCAGTACTTC.

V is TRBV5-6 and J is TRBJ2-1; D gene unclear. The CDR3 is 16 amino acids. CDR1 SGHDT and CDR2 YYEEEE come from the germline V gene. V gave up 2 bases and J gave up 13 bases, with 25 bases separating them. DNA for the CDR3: TGTGCCAGCAGCTTAGGGTTGAGCCCCGGTAGAGAGACCCAGTTCTTC. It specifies CASSLGLSPGRETQFF.

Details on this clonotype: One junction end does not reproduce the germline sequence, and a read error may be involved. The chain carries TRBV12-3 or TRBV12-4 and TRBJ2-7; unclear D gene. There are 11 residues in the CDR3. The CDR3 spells CASSLTAEANF. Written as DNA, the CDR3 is TGTGCCAGCAGTTTGACCGCAGAAGCGAACTTC.

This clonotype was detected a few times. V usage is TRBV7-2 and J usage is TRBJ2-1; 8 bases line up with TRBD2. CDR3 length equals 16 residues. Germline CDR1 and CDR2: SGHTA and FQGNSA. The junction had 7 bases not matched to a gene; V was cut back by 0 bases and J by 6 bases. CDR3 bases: TGTGCCAGCAGCTTAGCGGGGATAGCGGGGCTCAATGAGCAGTTCTTC. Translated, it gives CASSLAGIAGLNEQFF.